This T cell receptor (beta chain) was captured in a study of shared clonotypes between healthy human individuals. Assay used: immunoSEQ multiplex PCR; TCRdb lists only in-frame clones, some missing. The sample records some 1 million clones, about 75% being singletons. Germline V gene data show CDR1 as SGDLS and CDR2 as YYNGEE. After removal of 0 bases from V and 7 bases from J, the junction contained 0 bases not matched to a gene. This CDR3 region has 13 residues. The chain couples TRBV9 to TRBJ2-4; TRBD2 agrees at 8 bases. The material sequenced was memory CD4+ T cells sorted from blood. Subset here: CD45RA-negative fraction. The clonotype originates from a man aged 18 to 30 in good health. The CDR3 nucleotides read TGTGCCAGCAGCGTAGCGGGGGGGAACATTCAGTACTTC. Encoded protein: CASSVAGGNIQYF.